The 11 T cell receptor beta chains below come from one sample, sequenced in a study of sequential checkpoint blockade in melanoma. Method: immunoSEQ multiplex PCR; TCRdb's copy keeps in-frame clones and lacks some. The sample lists 18,000 or so clones, roughly two thirds seen once, with about 19% in the top ten. Treatment: randomized to nivolumab then ipilimumab (arm A) or the reverse (arm B). This specimen consisted of CD8+ T cells sorted from blood (inferred from file names), obtained from a patient given nivolumab and ipilimumab in sequence. These receptors were obtained from a human donor with melanoma.

This clone was counted a single time. This sequence joins TRBV7-9 and TRBJ1-2; no definite D call. From germline, CDR1 is SEHNR and CDR2 FQNEAQ (reference sequence). CDR3 length equals 14 residues. Trimming left V 4 bases short and J 1 base short, with 10 bases between. The CDR3: CASSSTLYNYGYTF. In DNA, the CDR3 is TGTGCCAGCAGCTCTACCCTATATAACTATGGCTACACCTTC.

The rearrangement uses TRBV7-9 and TRBJ2-1; 7 nucleotides align to TRBD2. This CDR3 spans 15 amino acids. Germline V gene sequence: CDR1 SEHNR, CDR2 FQNEAQ (reference sequence). Losses at the gene ends were 4 bases for V and 9 bases for J; bases not matched to a gene: 12. The CDR3 sequence is CASSSPELAGVEQFF. For the CDR3, the DNA is TGTGCCAGCAGCTCCCCGGAACTGGCGGGGGTTGAGCAGTTCTTC.

V and J are TRBV28 and TRBJ2-7; 12 nucleotides match TRBD2. Looked up from germline, CDR1 is MDHEN and CDR2 is SYDVKM. The J segment lost 3 bases and the V segment lost 5 bases, leaving 11 bases of the junction unmatched. The CDR3 consists of 17 residues. CDR3 nucleotide sequence: TGTGCCAGCAGTCTGCGACTAGCGGGAGAAGGAAACTACGAGCAGTACTTC. Its protein is CASSLRLAGEGNYEQYF.

The CDR3 region has the DNA TGTGCCAGCAGCTTAGATAGGGGAAGCGCCCAGCATTTT. Protein: CASSLDRGSAQHF. The chain uses TRBV11-2 and TRBJ1-5, with D maybe TRBD1 (5 bases). CDR1 is SGHAT, CDR2 FQNNGV, per germline. The germline V and J ends were trimmed by 0 bases and 11 bases, with 11 bases remaining between them. This CDR3 has 13 amino acids.

The rearrangement links TRBV5-6 to TRBJ1-2; D uncertain. Trimming cost V 0 bases and J 4 bases, with 10 bases left between them. CDR1 is SGHDT and CDR2 is YYEEEE in the germline V gene. The CDR3 totals 14 residues. CDR3: CASSLERARYGYTF. DNA of the CDR3: TGTGCCAGCAGCTTGGAACGCGCCCGCTATGGCTACACCTTC.

The chain carries TRBV28 and TRBJ1-2, with D possibly being TRBD1 (6 bases). The CDR3 spans 13 residues. V lost 8 bases to trimming and J lost 2 bases, with 12 bases between them. The germline gives CDR1 MDHEN, CDR2 SYDVKM. CDR3 sequence: CASRDNPNYGYTF. CDR3 in DNA: TGTGCCAGCCGGGACAACCCAAACTATGGCTACACCTTC.

The CDR3 nucleotides read TGTGCCAGCAGCTTTGGACAGGGGGTATTTTACGAGCAGTACTTC. Amino acids: CASSFGQGVFYEQYF. The V call is TRBV7-9, the J call TRBJ2-7, with 10 bases that match TRBD1. CDR3 length: 15 amino acids. Germline values: CDR1 SEHNR, CDR2 FQNEAQ (reference sequence). Trimming cost V 3 bases and J 4 bases; bases outside gene matches: 6.

This clone was counted only a few times. The chain has TRBV7-3 and TRBJ2-1; 15 nucleotides match TRBD2. After removal of 8 bases from V and 4 bases from J, the junction contained 3 bases not matched to a gene. The CDR3 sequence is 15 residues long. From germline, CDR1 is SGHTA and CDR2 FQGTGA. The CDR3 DNA is TGTGCCAGCCGGACTAGCGGGAGGGCGTACAATGAGCAGTTCTTC. It is translated as CASRTSGRAYNEQFF.

The chain joins TRBV14 to TRBJ2-7, with TRBD2 matching over 8 bases. The V gene's germline CDR1 is SGHDN and CDR2 FVKESK. CDR3 length: 14 amino acids. Unmatched junction bases numbered 2, after V lost 1 base and J lost 3 bases. The CDR3 is CASSQAGRVYEQYF. The CDR3 DNA sequence: TGTGCCAGCAGCCAAGCCGGGAGGGTCTACGAGCAGTACTTC. The whole variable domain, remainder taken from reference TRBV14 and TRBJ2-7, is EAGVTQFPSHSVIEKGQTVTLRCDPISGHDNLYWYRRVMGKEIKFLLHFVKESKQDESGMPNNRFLAERTGGTYSTLKVQPAELEDSGVYFCASSQAGRVYEQYFGPGTRLTVT.

The gene calls are TRBV29-1 and TRBJ2-7; D might be TRBD1 (6 bases). The CDR3 spans 12 residues. Germline CDR1 is SQVTM and CDR2 is ANQGSEA. The CDR3 nucleotides are TGCCCTCGATGGCAGGGGAACGACGAGCAGTACTTC. This encodes CPRWQGNDEQYF.

V gene TRBV2 combines with J gene TRBJ1-1, with TRBD1 as a possible D gene (6 bases). The germline V gene has CDR1 SNHLY and CDR2 FYNNEI. Trimming removed 8 bases from V and 5 bases from J, with 15 bases in between. This CDR3 spans 13 amino acids. CDR3 sequence: CASYIQGGTEAFF. The CDR3 DNA is TGTGCCAGCTACATACAGGGAGGGACTGAAGCTTTCTTT. Drawing the rest from reference TRBV2 and TRBJ1-1, the complete variable domain is EPEVTQTPSHQVTQMGQEVILRCVPISNHLYFYWYRQILGQKVEFLVSFYNNEISEKSEIFDDQFSVERPDGSNFTLKIRSTKLEDSAMYFCASYIQGGTEAFFGQGTRLTVV.